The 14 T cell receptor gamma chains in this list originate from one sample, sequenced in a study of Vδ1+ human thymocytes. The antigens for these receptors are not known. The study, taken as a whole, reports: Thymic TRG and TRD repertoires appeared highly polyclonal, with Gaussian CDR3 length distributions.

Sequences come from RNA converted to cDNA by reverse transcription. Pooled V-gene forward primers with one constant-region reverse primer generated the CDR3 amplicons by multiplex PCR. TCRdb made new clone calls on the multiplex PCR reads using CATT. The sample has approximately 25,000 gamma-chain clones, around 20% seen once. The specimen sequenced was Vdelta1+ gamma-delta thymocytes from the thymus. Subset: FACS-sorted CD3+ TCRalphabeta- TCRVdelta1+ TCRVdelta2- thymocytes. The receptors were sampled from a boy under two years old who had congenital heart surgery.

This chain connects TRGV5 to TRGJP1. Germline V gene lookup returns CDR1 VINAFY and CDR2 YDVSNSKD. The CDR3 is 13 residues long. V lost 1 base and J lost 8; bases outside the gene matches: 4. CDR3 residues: CATWDSLGWFKIF. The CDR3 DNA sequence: TGTGCCACCTGGGACAGCCTCGGTTGGTTCAAGATATTT.

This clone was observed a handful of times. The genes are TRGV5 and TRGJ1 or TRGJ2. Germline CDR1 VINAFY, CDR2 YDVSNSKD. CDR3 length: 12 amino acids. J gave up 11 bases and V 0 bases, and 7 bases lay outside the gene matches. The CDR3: CATWDRPGEKLF. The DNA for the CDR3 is TGTGCCACCTGGGACAGGCCAGGGGAGAAACTCTTT.

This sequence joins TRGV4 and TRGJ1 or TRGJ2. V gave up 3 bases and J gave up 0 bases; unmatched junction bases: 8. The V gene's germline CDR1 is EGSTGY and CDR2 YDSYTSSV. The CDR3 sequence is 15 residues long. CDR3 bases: TGTGCCACCTGGGATCGCCGACCGAATTATTATAAGAAACTCTTT. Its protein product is CATWDRRPNYYKKLF.

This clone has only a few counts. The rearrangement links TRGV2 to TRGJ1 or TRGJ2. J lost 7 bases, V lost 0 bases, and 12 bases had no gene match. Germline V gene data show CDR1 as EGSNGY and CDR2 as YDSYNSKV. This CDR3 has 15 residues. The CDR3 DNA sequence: TGTGCCACCTGGGACGGGCTACCGAACCGGTATAAGAAACTCTTT. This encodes CATWDGLPNRYKKLF.

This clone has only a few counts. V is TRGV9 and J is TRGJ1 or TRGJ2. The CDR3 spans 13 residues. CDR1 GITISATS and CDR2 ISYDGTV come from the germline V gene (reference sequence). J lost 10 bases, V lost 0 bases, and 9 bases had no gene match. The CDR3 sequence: CALWEVETLKKLF. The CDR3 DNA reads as TGTGCCTTGTGGGAGGTGGAGACCCTGAAGAAACTCTTT.

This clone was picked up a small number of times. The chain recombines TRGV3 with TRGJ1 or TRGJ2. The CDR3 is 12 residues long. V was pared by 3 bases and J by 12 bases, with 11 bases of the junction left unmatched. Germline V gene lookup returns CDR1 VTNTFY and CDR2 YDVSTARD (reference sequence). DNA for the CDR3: TGTGCCACCTGGGACGGGCGAAACGGGAAACTCTTT. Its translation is CATWDGRNGKLF.

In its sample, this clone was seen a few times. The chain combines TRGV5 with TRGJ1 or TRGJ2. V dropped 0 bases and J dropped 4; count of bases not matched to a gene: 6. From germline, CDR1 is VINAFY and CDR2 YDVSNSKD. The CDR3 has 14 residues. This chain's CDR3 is CATWDRREYYKKLF. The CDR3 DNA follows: TGTGCCACCTGGGACAGGCGGGAATATTATAAGAAACTCTTT.

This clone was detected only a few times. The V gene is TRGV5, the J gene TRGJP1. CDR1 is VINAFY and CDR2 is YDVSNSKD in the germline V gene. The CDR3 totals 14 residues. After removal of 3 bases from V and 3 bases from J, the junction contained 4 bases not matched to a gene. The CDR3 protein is CATWDEPTGWFKIF. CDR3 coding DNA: TGTGCCACCTGGGACGAGCCCACTGGTTGGTTCAAGATATTT.

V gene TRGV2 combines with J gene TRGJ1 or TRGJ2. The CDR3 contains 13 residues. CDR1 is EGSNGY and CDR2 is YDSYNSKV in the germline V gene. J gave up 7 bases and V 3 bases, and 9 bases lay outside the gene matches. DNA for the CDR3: TGTGCCACCTGGGACCGAACTAGGTATAAGAAACTCTTT. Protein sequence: CATWDRTRYKKLF.

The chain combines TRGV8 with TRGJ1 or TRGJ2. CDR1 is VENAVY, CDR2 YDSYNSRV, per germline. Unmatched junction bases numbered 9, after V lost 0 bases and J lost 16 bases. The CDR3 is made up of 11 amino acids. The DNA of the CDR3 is TGTGCCACCTGGGATAGGCAAAAATTCCTCTTT. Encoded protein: CATWDRQKFLF.

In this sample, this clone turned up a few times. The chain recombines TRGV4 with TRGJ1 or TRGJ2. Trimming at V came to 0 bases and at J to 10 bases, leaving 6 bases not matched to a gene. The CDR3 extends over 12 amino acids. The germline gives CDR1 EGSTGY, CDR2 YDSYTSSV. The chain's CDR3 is CATWDGLPKKLF. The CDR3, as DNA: TGTGCCACCTGGGATGGGCTACCAAAGAAACTCTTT.

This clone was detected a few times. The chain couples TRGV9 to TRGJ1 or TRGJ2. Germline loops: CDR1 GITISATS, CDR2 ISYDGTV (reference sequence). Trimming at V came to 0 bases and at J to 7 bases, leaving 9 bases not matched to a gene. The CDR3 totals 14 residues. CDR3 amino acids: CALWEVLIGYKKLF. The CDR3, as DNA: TGTGCCTTGTGGGAGGTGCTAATCGGCTATAAGAAACTCTTT.

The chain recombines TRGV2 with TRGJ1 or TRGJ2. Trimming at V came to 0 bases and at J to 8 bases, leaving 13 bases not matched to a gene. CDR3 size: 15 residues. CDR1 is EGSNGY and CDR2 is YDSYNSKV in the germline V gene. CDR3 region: CATWDGPGSPDKKLF. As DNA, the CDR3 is TGTGCCACCTGGGACGGGCCCGGGTCCCCTGATAAGAAACTCTTT.

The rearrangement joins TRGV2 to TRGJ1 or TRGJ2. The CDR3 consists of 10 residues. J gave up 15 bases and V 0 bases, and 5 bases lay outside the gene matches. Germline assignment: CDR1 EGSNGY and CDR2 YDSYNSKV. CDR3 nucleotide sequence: TGTGCCACCTGGGACGGGCCCTCACTCTTT. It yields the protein CATWDGPSLF.